This TCR beta chain appears in the sequencing data of a study of a mutant IDH1 vaccine in newly diagnosed glioma. The overall study: Either 4-6 weeks after radiotherapy alone or alongside temozolomide, vaccination was begun. General study findings and limits: Vaccination elicited immune responses in around 92% of patients.

Concerning this clone: The antigen is not known.

The method was immunoSEQ multiplex PCR; TCRdb's version includes in-frame clones alone and lacks a portion of them. This sample has 50,000 or so clones, with 84% found just once. In germline, CDR1 is SGHAT, CDR2 FQNNGV. CDR3 length: 13 amino acids. V dropped 0 bases and J dropped 5 bases, with 5 bases sitting between them. Time point of the sample: week 5, during vaccination. Doses consisted of 300 ug of mutant IDH1 20-mer peptide each, paired with topical imiquimod. Source: PBMCs, taken from a glioma patient whose treatment included an IDH1 peptide vaccine. The receptor was derived from a woman aged 50 to 60 with glioma. This sequence joins TRBV11-2 and TRBJ1-3; D gene unclear. CDR3 region: CASSLDRRNTIYF. The DNA of the CDR3 is TGTGCCAGCAGCTTAGACCGAAGAAACACCATATATTTT.